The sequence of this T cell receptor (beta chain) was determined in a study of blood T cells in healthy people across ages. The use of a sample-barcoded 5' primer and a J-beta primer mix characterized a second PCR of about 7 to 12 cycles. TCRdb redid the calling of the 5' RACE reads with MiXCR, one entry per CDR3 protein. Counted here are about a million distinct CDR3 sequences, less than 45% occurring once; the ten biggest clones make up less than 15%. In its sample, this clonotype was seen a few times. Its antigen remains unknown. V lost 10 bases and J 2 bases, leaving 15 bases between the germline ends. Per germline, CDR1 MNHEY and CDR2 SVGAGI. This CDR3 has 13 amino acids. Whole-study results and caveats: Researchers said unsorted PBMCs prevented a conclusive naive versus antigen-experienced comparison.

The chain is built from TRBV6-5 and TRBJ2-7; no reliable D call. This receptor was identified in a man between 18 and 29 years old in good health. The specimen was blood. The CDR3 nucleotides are TGTGCCACCAACCGCGCCGGCCCCTACGAGCAGTACTTC. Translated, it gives CATNRAGPYEQYF.